These T cell receptor beta chains were read from a single sample in a study of T-cell reconstitution after alpha-beta-depleted transplantation in children. MiXCR was run by TCRdb on the PCR reads, yielding one entry per CDR3 protein. The sample consists of approximately 520,000 distinct CDR3 sequences, approximately 10% of them appearing once. Source: PBMCs, mostly from graft donor cells, taken 180 days after TCRalphabeta/CD19-depleted stem cell transplant. The receptor set was obtained from a female patient aged 2 to 10 who had a stem cell transplant for aplastic anemia, so the T cells may come from the graft donor. CDR3s include the opening cysteine and the closing phenylalanine or tryptophan. Each record gives: V gene, J gene, clone size, D gene, CDR3 protein, CDR3 DNA. D genes are given only for firm matches. Expanded clones are given a class, and other clones once, few, many or no size at all.

v_gene: TRBV10-3
j_gene: TRBJ2-6
abundance: .
d_gene: .
CDR3aa: CAISVNLGVPLSGANVLTF
CDR3nt: TGTGCCATCAGTGTGAATTTGGGGGTTCCCCTTTCTGGGGCCAACGTCCTGACTTTC

v_gene: TRBV5-1
j_gene: TRBJ2-5
abundance: few
d_gene: .
CDR3aa: CASSLGHETQYF
CDR3nt: TGCGCCAGCAGCTTGGGCCACGAGACCCAGTACTTC

v_gene: TRBV10-3
j_gene: TRBJ2-3
abundance: many
d_gene: TRBD1
CDR3aa: CAISSGTGRTDTQYF
CDR3nt: TGTGCCATCAGCTCCGGGACAGGGAGGACGGATACGCAGTATTTT

v_gene: TRBV12-3/TRBV12-4
j_gene: TRBJ2-5
abundance: few
d_gene: .
CDR3aa: CASSLAGAVETQYF
CDR3nt: TGTGCCAGCAGTTTAGCGGGAGCGGTGGAGACCCAGTACTTC

v_gene: TRBV10-3
j_gene: TRBJ1-4
abundance: .
d_gene: .
CDR3aa: CAIRAYNEKLFF
CDR3nt: TGTGCCATCCGTGCATACAATGAAAAACTGTTTTTC

v_gene: TRBV5-6
j_gene: TRBJ1-2
abundance: .
d_gene: .
CDR3aa: CASSSSLEDYGYTF
CDR3nt: TGTGCCAGCAGCTCCTCCTTGGAAGACTATGGCTACACCTTC

v_gene: TRBV20-1
j_gene: TRBJ2-5
abundance: .
d_gene: .
CDR3aa: CSAKREFETQYF
CDR3nt: TGCAGTGCGAAACGGGAGTTCGAGACCCAGTACTTC

v_gene: TRBV7-6
j_gene: TRBJ1-1
abundance: many
d_gene: TRBD1
CDR3aa: CASSLGAGGLNTEAFF
CDR3nt: TGTGCCAGCAGCTTAGGGGCAGGGGGCCTGAACACTGAAGCTTTCTTT

v_gene: TRBV4-3
j_gene: TRBJ1-2
abundance: few
d_gene: .
CDR3aa: CASSQAQPIDYGYTF
CDR3nt: TGCGCCAGCAGCCAAGCACAGCCTATTGACTATGGCTACACCTTC

v_gene: TRBV6-5
j_gene: TRBJ1-5
abundance: few
d_gene: .
CDR3aa: CASSFQGRRNQPQHF
CDR3nt: TGTGCCAGCAGTTTCCAGGGGAGACGCAATCAGCCCCAGCATTTT

v_gene: TRBV9
j_gene: TRBJ1-3
abundance: .
d_gene: .
CDR3aa: CASSARGFSANTIYF
CDR3nt: TGTGCCAGCAGCGCTAGGGGGTTTTCGGCGAACACCATATATTTT

v_gene: TRBV29-1
j_gene: TRBJ2-3
abundance: few
d_gene: TRBD2
CDR3aa: CSVETRTSSPTDTQYF
CDR3nt: TGCAGCGTTGAAACCCGGACTAGCAGCCCCACAGATACGCAGTATTTT

v_gene: TRBV18
j_gene: TRBJ2-2
abundance: .
d_gene: TRBD1
CDR3aa: CASSHRQGANTGELFF
CDR3nt: TGTGCCAGCTCACACCGTCAGGGGGCGAACACCGGGGAGCTGTTTTTT

v_gene: TRBV7-2
j_gene: TRBJ2-5
abundance: few
d_gene: .
CDR3aa: CASSLERAQETQYF
CDR3nt: TGTGCCAGCAGCTTAGAACGGGCTCAAGAGACCCAGTACTTC

v_gene: TRBV12-3/TRBV12-4
j_gene: TRBJ2-1
abundance: few
d_gene: TRBD2
CDR3aa: CASSPRGGSLNNEQFF
CDR3nt: TGTGCCAGCAGCCCGAGAGGCGGGAGCTTAAACAATGAGCAGTTCTTC

v_gene: TRBV14
j_gene: TRBJ2-1
abundance: few
d_gene: .
CDR3aa: CASRCGFGSYNEQFF
CDR3nt: TGTGCCAGCAGGTGCGGATTTGGCTCCTACAATGAGCAGTTCTTC

v_gene: TRBV28
j_gene: TRBJ1-6
abundance: .
d_gene: TRBD1
CDR3aa: CASSPGTGGYSDSPLHF
CDR3nt: TGTGCCAGCAGTCCCGGGACAGGGGGTTACAGCGATTCACCCCTCCACTTT

v_gene: TRBV29-1
j_gene: TRBJ2-1
abundance: many
d_gene: .
CDR3aa: CSARTGGPSIEQFF
CDR3nt: TGCAGCGCCCGAACTGGGGGACCATCAATTGAGCAGTTCTTC

v_gene: TRBV7-9
j_gene: TRBJ1-3
abundance: .
d_gene: TRBD1
CDR3aa: CASSRGTGTGGGNTIYF
CDR3nt: TGTGCCAGCAGCAGGGGAACTGGGACAGGAGGAGGAAACACCATATATTTT

v_gene: TRBV9
j_gene: TRBJ2-1
abundance: few
d_gene: TRBD2
CDR3aa: CASSVEPLAGVPNEQFF
CDR3nt: TGTGCCAGCAGCGTAGAACCTCTAGCGGGAGTGCCCAATGAGCAGTTCTTC

v_gene: TRBV9
j_gene: TRBJ2-1
abundance: .
d_gene: TRBD1
CDR3aa: CASSPGTGLSSYNEQFF
CDR3nt: TGTGCCAGCAGCCCTGGGACAGGGCTCTCCTCCTACAATGAGCAGTTCTTC

v_gene: TRBV20-1
j_gene: TRBJ2-7
abundance: many
d_gene: TRBD1
CDR3aa: CSARSLQGFSYEQYF
CDR3nt: TGCAGTGCTAGATCCTTACAGGGGTTCTCCTACGAGCAGTACTTC

v_gene: TRBV6-5
j_gene: TRBJ2-3
abundance: few
d_gene: TRBD2
CDR3aa: CASSYRTSGTDTQYF
CDR3nt: TGTGCCAGCAGTTACCGGACTAGCGGCACAGATACGCAGTATTTT

v_gene: TRBV7-9
j_gene: TRBJ2-5
abundance: many
d_gene: .
CDR3aa: CASSLAASGETQYF
CDR3nt: TGTGCCAGCAGCTTGGCGGCTAGTGGTGAGACCCAGTACTTC

v_gene: TRBV9
j_gene: TRBJ2-1
abundance: .
d_gene: .
CDR3aa: CASSVVPNEQFF
CDR3nt: TGTGCCAGCAGCGTAGTGCCTAATGAGCAGTTCTTC

v_gene: TRBV6-2/TRBV6-3
j_gene: TRBJ1-5
abundance: .
d_gene: .
CDR3aa: CASSYSLYSNQPQHF
CDR3nt: TGTGCCAGCAGTTACAGCCTTTATAGCAATCAGCCCCAGCATTTT

v_gene: TRBV20-1
j_gene: TRBJ2-7
abundance: .
d_gene: .
CDR3aa: CSARVTYEQYF
CDR3nt: TGCAGTGCTAGGGTGACCTACGAGCAGTACTTC

v_gene: TRBV7-2
j_gene: TRBJ2-1
abundance: few
d_gene: TRBD1
CDR3aa: CASSLAPRWDRGNEQFF
CDR3nt: TGTGCCAGCAGCTTAGCGCCTCGATGGGACAGGGGCAATGAGCAGTTCTTC

v_gene: TRBV28
j_gene: TRBJ2-5
abundance: few
d_gene: TRBD1
CDR3aa: CASSFPRDRQETQYF
CDR3nt: TGTGCCAGCAGTTTCCCCCGGGACAGACAAGAGACCCAGTACTTC

v_gene: TRBV27
j_gene: TRBJ2-7
abundance: few
d_gene: TRBD2
CDR3aa: CASIQYPGGLGEQYF
CDR3nt: TGTGCCAGCATCCAGTACCCGGGAGGGCTGGGAGAGCAGTACTTC

v_gene: TRBV18
j_gene: TRBJ2-3
abundance: .
d_gene: TRBD2
CDR3aa: CASSPGRAKDTQYF
CDR3nt: TGTGCCAGCTCTCCCGGGAGGGCCAAAGATACGCAGTATTTT

v_gene: TRBV20-1
j_gene: TRBJ1-2
abundance: many
d_gene: .
CDR3aa: CSAERWQDGYTF
CDR3nt: TGCAGTGCTGAGAGGTGGCAGGATGGCTACACCTTC

v_gene: TRBV6-1
j_gene: TRBJ2-7
abundance: .
d_gene: TRBD1
CDR3aa: CASREGTGPYEQYF
CDR3nt: TGTGCTTCCCGTGAGGGGACAGGACCCTACGAGCAGTACTTC

v_gene: TRBV28
j_gene: TRBJ2-7
abundance: .
d_gene: TRBD2
CDR3aa: CASGGGHVSYEQYF
CDR3nt: TGTGCCAGCGGGGGGGGTCACGTCTCCTACGAGCAGTACTTC

v_gene: TRBV6-6
j_gene: TRBJ1-4
abundance: few
d_gene: .
CDR3aa: CASSYSYNEKLFF
CDR3nt: TGTGCCAGCAGTTACTCCTACAATGAAAAACTGTTTTTT

v_gene: TRBV7-2
j_gene: TRBJ1-5
abundance: few
d_gene: .
CDR3aa: CASSLRTSRNQPQHF
CDR3nt: TGTGCCAGCAGCTTACGTACAAGCCGCAATCAGCCCCAGCATTTT

v_gene: TRBV7-8
j_gene: TRBJ2-1
abundance: .
d_gene: .
CDR3aa: CASSSDPSSPLPSYYNEQFF
CDR3nt: TGTGCCAGCAGCTCCGACCCTTCCTCCCCCTTGCCTTCGTACTACAATGAGCAGTTCTTC

v_gene: TRBV6-1
j_gene: TRBJ2-1
abundance: .
d_gene: TRBD2
CDR3aa: CASSELAGGRGDEQFF
CDR3nt: TGTGCCAGCAGTGAGCTAGCGGGAGGGCGGGGGGATGAGCAGTTCTTC

v_gene: TRBV7-2
j_gene: TRBJ1-5
abundance: .
d_gene: .
CDR3aa: CASSFSRDQPQHF
CDR3nt: TGTGCCAGCAGCTTCAGCAGGGATCAGCCCCAGCATTTT

v_gene: TRBV29-1
j_gene: TRBJ2-1
abundance: many
d_gene: .
CDR3aa: CSVEPQSTYNEQFF
CDR3nt: TGCAGCGTGGAACCCCAGAGCACCTACAATGAGCAGTTCTTC

v_gene: TRBV18
j_gene: TRBJ1-2
abundance: few
d_gene: .
CDR3aa: CASSPDPYPYGDGNSGYTF
CDR3nt: TGTGCCAGCTCACCAGACCCATACCCATACGGGGATGGGAACTCTGGCTACACCTTC

v_gene: TRBV5-1
j_gene: TRBJ2-1
abundance: many
d_gene: TRBD2
CDR3aa: CASSPGLADNEQFF
CDR3nt: TGCGCCAGCAGCCCGGGACTAGCGGACAATGAGCAGTTCTTC

v_gene: TRBV4-3
j_gene: TRBJ2-3
abundance: .
d_gene: .
CDR3aa: CASSHQISTPLARDTQYF
CDR3nt: TGCGCCAGCAGCCACCAAATCTCTACTCCGCTAGCGCGAGATACGCAGTATTTT

v_gene: TRBV5-1
j_gene: TRBJ2-2
abundance: few
d_gene: TRBD2
CDR3aa: CASSLAASGRYTGELFF
CDR3nt: TGCGCCAGCAGCTTGGCGGCTAGCGGGAGGTACACCGGGGAGCTGTTTTTT

v_gene: TRBV6-1
j_gene: TRBJ1-5
abundance: .
d_gene: TRBD1
CDR3aa: CASSTGTGEGQPQHF
CDR3nt: TGTGCCAGCAGTACCGGGACAGGGGAAGGACAGCCCCAGCATTTT

v_gene: TRBV12-3/TRBV12-4
j_gene: TRBJ1-1
abundance: .
d_gene: TRBD1
CDR3aa: CASTGQQMNTEAFF
CDR3nt: TGTGCCAGCACGGGACAGCAAATGAACACTGAAGCTTTCTTT